Listed below are T cell receptor beta chains from one sample, sequenced in a study of T-cell reconstitution after alpha-beta-depleted transplantation in children. TCRdb re-derived calls from the PCR reads in MiXCR, one entry per CDR3 protein. The sample carries a few hundred thousand distinct CDR3 sequences, around 12% recorded once. The starting material was PBMCs from the stem cell graft donor, obtained from the stem cell graft. Receptor source: a human donor who donated a stem cell graft to a child with combined immunodeficiency. Both conserved end residues are part of each CDR3. The D gene is left open where the match is weak. The size entry is marked missing in some rows and otherwise reads once, few, many or a size class.

J,V,D,size,DNA,CDR3
TRBJ2-7,TRBV10-3,NA,NA,TGTGCCATCAGTCAGGGGCCCTACGAGCAGTACTTC,CAISQGPYEQYF
TRBJ2-3,TRBV20-1,NA,many,TGCAGTGCTAGCGGCGTGCGAGGGGCGGACCGCACAGATACGCAGTATTTT,CSASGVRGADRTDTQYF
TRBJ1-2,TRBV28,TRBD1,few,TGTGCCAGCAGTTCGCTCGGGACAGGGATACTAGGCTATGGCTACACCTTC,CASSSLGTGILGYGYTF
TRBJ2-1,TRBV7-9,NA,NA,TGTGCCAGCAGGTCTGGGAGGTCGAATGAGCAGTTCTTC,CASRSGRSNEQFF
TRBJ2-3,TRBV19,NA,few,TGTGCCAGTAGTATACCGGCAGGGGGCACAGATACGCAGTATTTT,CASSIPAGGTDTQYF
TRBJ2-7,TRBV12-3/TRBV12-4,TRBD2,many,TGTGCCAGCAGTCAGACTAGCGGGGGGCCCTACGAGCAGTACTTC,CASSQTSGGPYEQYF
TRBJ1-1,TRBV2,NA,NA,TGTGCCAGCACGAATTACAGGGACCGCGCTACTGAAGCTTTCTTT,CASTNYRDRATEAFF
TRBJ2-3,TRBV5-1,TRBD2,few,TGCGCCAGCAGCTTGGGGACTAGCGGGGGGGCAGCAGATACGCAGTATTTT,CASSLGTSGGAADTQYF
TRBJ1-1,TRBV20-1,NA,few,TGCAGTGTGGCGAGTAACACTGAAGCTTTCTTT,CSVASNTEAFF
TRBJ1-1,TRBV12-3/TRBV12-4,NA,many,TGTGCCAGCAGTTTTTTGGTGGCGGCGAACACTGAAGCTTTCTTT,CASSFLVAANTEAFF
TRBJ2-1,TRBV24-1,TRBD1,many,TGTGCCACCAGTGATTCAACCGGGACAGGTTACAATGAGCAGTTCTTC,CATSDSTGTGYNEQFF
TRBJ2-1,TRBV12-3/TRBV12-4,TRBD2,NA,TGTGCCAGCAGTCCCGGATACGGACTAGCAGACTACAATGAGCAGTTCTTC,CASSPGYGLADYNEQFF
TRBJ2-5,TRBV20-1,NA,NA,TGCAGTGCCGCTCCCTTACTTTCCGGAGAGACCCAGTACTTC,CSAAPLLSGETQYF
TRBJ2-1,TRBV7-9,NA,many,TGTGCCAGCAGCTTAGCGCTAGGTCCGTTCTTC,CASSLALGPFF
TRBJ2-1,TRBV2,TRBD2,few,TGTGCCAGCAGTGATCTAGCGGGGGGCTACAATGAGCAGTTCTTC,CASSDLAGGYNEQFF
TRBJ2-1,TRBV30,TRBD2,NA,TGTGCCTGGAGTCCCGGACTAGCGGCCTACAATGAGCAGTTCTTC,CAWSPGLAAYNEQFF
TRBJ2-2,TRBV18,TRBD1,NA,TGTGCCAGCTCACCGGGACAGGACACCGGGGAGCTGTTTTTT,CASSPGQDTGELFF
TRBJ2-1,TRBV12-3/TRBV12-4,NA,many,TGTGCCAGCAGAACTGAACGGGATTTAGATGAGCAGTTCTTC,CASRTERDLDEQFF
TRBJ2-7,TRBV27,NA,NA,TGTGCCAGCAGTTTATCGTTTGGGACCGAGCAGTACTTC,CASSLSFGTEQYF
TRBJ2-1,TRBV6-2/TRBV6-3,NA,many,TGTGCCAGCAGTTATTCAGTGACAGGATCCTACAATGAGCAGTTCTTC,CASSYSVTGSYNEQFF
TRBJ1-5,TRBV12-3/TRBV12-4,TRBD1,NA,TGTGCCAGCAGTTTAGCCGACAGGGGAGATCAGCCCCAGCATTTT,CASSLADRGDQPQHF
TRBJ2-5,TRBV12-3/TRBV12-4,NA,many,TGTGCCAGCAGTTGGTCGGCCGAAGGTCAAGAGACCCAGTACTTC,CASSWSAEGQETQYF
TRBJ1-5,TRBV5-5,NA,few,TGTGCCAGCAGCTTGGGGGGCTTGGGACCAATTAGCAATCAGCCCCAGCATTTT,CASSLGGLGPISNQPQHF
TRBJ1-1,TRBV5-1,NA,NA,TGCGCCAGCAGCCCGGAGTTGGGAGTCGAAGCTTTCTTT,CASSPELGVEAFF
TRBJ2-3,TRBV12-3/TRBV12-4,TRBD2,many,TGTGCCAGCAGTCCCCGTAGGGGACTAGGAGGAGATACGCAGTATTTT,CASSPRRGLGGDTQYF
TRBJ2-3,TRBV10-3,TRBD2,few,TGTGCCATCAGCTTTGGGACTAGCGGGGGGACAGATACGCAGTATTTT,CAISFGTSGGTDTQYF
TRBJ2-1,TRBV4-3,NA,few,TGCGCCAGCAGTTACCAGGGTCGGAATGAGCAGTTCTTC,CASSYQGRNEQFF
TRBJ2-1,TRBV7-6,TRBD2,NA,TGTGCCAGCAGCTTATACGGGGGGGAATACAATGAGCAGTTCTTC,CASSLYGGEYNEQFF
TRBJ2-1,TRBV5-5,NA,NA,TGTGCCAGCAGCTTGGGGGTTGGGGAGGAGCTCTACAATGAGCAGTTCTTC,CASSLGVGEELYNEQFF
TRBJ1-1,TRBV29-1,NA,few,TGCAGCGTTAAAATGTTGGCCCCTCGCGAAGCTTTCTTT,CSVKMLAPREAFF
TRBJ2-3,TRBV11-1,NA,few,TGTGCCAGCAGCTTAGCTGATCATCGGACGCAGTATTTT,CASSLADHRTQYF
TRBJ2-3,TRBV20-1,TRBD1,many,TGCAGTGCTAGAGATCCAGAGACAGGGGCCACAGATACGCAGTATTTT,CSARDPETGATDTQYF
TRBJ1-6,TRBV12-3/TRBV12-4,NA,NA,TGTGCCAGCAGTTTATATGGGTTTCAAAATTCACCCCTCCACTTT,CASSLYGFQNSPLHF
TRBJ2-7,TRBV18,NA,NA,TGTGCCAGCTCATCCGAAGGGCCAGGTCCCTACGAGCAGTACTTC,CASSSEGPGPYEQYF
TRBJ2-7,TRBV30,TRBD1,NA,TGTGCCTCCACGGGACAGCGCTTCTACGAGCAGTACTTC,CASTGQRFYEQYF
TRBJ2-3,TRBV5-6,NA,NA,TGTGCCAGCAGCTTGAGCAGATACCTGGGTGCCACAGATACGCAGTATTTT,CASSLSRYLGATDTQYF
TRBJ2-5,TRBV21-1,NA,NA,TGTGCCAGCAGCAAAGCGCTCCGGACAGGGCGGGAGGATCAAGAGACCCAGTACTTC,CASSKALRTGREDQETQYF
TRBJ1-1,TRBV29-1,NA,many,TGCAGCGTTGTGGGGAATGAAGCTTTCTTT,CSVVGNEAFF
TRBJ2-3,TRBV12-3/TRBV12-4,NA,many,TGTGCCAGCAGTTTAGGGGGCCGCCCCACAGATACGCAGTATTTT,CASSLGGRPTDTQYF
TRBJ1-1,TRBV5-6,NA,many,TGTGCCAGCAGCTTGAAAGTAGTAATCCGGAACACTGAAGCTTTCTTT,CASSLKVVIRNTEAFF
TRBJ2-7,TRBV5-1,TRBD2,few,TGCGCCAGCAGCTATATGGGACTAGCGGGGGGCCGGCGGGAGCAGTACTTC,CASSYMGLAGGRREQYF
TRBJ2-2,TRBV4-3,NA,NA,TGCGCCAGCAGCCAAGATTGGAGGGGGGCCGGGGAGCTGTTTTTT,CASSQDWRGAGELFF
TRBJ1-5,TRBV7-8,NA,NA,TGTGCCAGCAGCTTAGGTCCGGGGGCGCCGGGTCAGCCCCAGCATTTT,CASSLGPGAPGQPQHF
TRBJ2-3,TRBV29-1,NA,few,TGCAGCGATATCCGCACAGATACGCAGTATTTT,CSDIRTDTQYF
TRBJ1-6,TRBV28,TRBD1,NA,TGTGCCAGCAGTCACCGGGACAGGGATAATTCACCCCTCCACTTT,CASSHRDRDNSPLHF
TRBJ1-2,TRBV30,NA,NA,TGTGCCGGCCCGGTAGGATATGGCTACACCTTC,CAGPVGYGYTF
TRBJ2-1,TRBV6-1,NA,few,TGTGCCAGCACCGAGACTTACAGCTCCTACAATGAGCAGTTCTTC,CASTETYSSYNEQFF
TRBJ2-5,TRBV5-1,NA,many,TGCGCCAGCAGGCCCACCGGCCTGGGGTATCAAGAGACCCAGTACTTC,CASRPTGLGYQETQYF
TRBJ2-7,TRBV12-3/TRBV12-4,TRBD1,many,TGTGCCAGCAGTTTTGGGACAGGATACGAGCAGTACTTC,CASSFGTGYEQYF
TRBJ1-1,TRBV7-9,NA,few,TGTGCCAGCAGCTTGGAGGGTACAGTGGGTAAATCCTTT,CASSLEGTVGKSF
TRBJ2-3,TRBV5-6,NA,few,TGTGCCAGCAGCTTGAGCGGGTCTAGCACAGATACGCAGTATTTT,CASSLSGSSTDTQYF